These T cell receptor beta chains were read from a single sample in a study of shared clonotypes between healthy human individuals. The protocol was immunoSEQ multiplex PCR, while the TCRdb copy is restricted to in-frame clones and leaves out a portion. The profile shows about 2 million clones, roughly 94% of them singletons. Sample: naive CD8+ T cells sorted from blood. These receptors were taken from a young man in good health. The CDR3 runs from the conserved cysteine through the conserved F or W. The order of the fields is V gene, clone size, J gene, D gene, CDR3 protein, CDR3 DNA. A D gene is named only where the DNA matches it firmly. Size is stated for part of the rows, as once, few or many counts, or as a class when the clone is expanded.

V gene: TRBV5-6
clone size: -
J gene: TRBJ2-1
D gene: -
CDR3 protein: CASSGPGPKGYNEQFF
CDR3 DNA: TGTGCCAGCAGCGGACCGGGACCTAAGGGCTACAATGAGCAGTTCTTC

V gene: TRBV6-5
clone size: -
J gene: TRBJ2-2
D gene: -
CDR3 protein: CASSYSGGTGELFF
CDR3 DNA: TGTGCCAGCAGTTATTCTGGGGGCACCGGGGAGCTGTTTTTT

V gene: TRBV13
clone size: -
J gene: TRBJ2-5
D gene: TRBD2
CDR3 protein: CASSPEASGGRRDQYF
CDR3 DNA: TGTGCCAGCAGCCCGGAGGCTAGCGGGGGCCGACGGGACCAGTACTTC

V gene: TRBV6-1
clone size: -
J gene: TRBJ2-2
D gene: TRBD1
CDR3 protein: CATHRGPYTGELFF
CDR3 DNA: TGTGCCACGCACAGGGGGCCTTACACCGGGGAGCTGTTTTTT

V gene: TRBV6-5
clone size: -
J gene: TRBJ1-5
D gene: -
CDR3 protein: CASSYTQDSNQPQHF
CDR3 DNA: TGTGCCAGCAGTTACACCCAGGATAGCAATCAGCCCCAGCATTTT

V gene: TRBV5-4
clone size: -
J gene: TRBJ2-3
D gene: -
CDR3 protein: CASSLDRDRDTQYF
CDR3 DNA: TGTGCCAGCAGCTTGGACAGGGATAGGGATACGCAGTATTTT

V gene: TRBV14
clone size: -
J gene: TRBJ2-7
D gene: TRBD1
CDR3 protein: CASSHPRTGQYEQYF
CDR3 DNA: TGTGCCAGCAGCCACCCTCGGACAGGGCAGTACGAGCAGTACTTC

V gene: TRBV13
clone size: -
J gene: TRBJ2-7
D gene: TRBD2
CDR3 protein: CASSLGGGSYEQYF
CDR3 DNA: TGTGCCAGCAGCTTAGGGGGCGGGAGTTACGAGCAGTACTTC

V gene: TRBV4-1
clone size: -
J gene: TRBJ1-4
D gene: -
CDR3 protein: CASSQWRGTTNEKLFF
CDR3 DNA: TGCGCCAGCAGCCAATGGCGGGGAACAACTAATGAAAAACTGTTTTTT

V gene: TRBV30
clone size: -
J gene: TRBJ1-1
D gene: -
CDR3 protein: CAWSSAGFGTEAFF
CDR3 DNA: TGTGCCTGGAGTTCCGCAGGGTTCGGCACTGAAGCTTTCTTT

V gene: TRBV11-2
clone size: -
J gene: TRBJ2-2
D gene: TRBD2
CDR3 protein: CASSSGGTSGSGELFF
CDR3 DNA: TGTGCCAGCAGTTCCGGTGGGACTAGCGGGAGCGGGGAGCTGTTTTTT

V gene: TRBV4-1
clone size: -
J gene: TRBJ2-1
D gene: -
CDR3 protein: CASSQWASKHGDRNEQFF
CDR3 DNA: TGCGCCAGCAGCCAATGGGCTAGCAAACACGGCGATCGTAATGAGCAGTTCTTC

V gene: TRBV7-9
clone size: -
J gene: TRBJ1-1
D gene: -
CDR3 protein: CASDPPGTEAFF
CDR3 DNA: TGTGCCAGCGATCCACCAGGCACTGAAGCTTTCTTT

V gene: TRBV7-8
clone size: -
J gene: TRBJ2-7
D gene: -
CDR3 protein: CASSGPHSYEQYF
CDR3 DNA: TGTGCCAGCAGCGGACCGCACTCCTACGAGCAGTACTTC

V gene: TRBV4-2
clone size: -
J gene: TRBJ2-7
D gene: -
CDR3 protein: CASSQEGSISYEQYF
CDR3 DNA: TGTGCCAGCAGCCAAGAAGGGAGTATCTCCTACGAGCAGTACTTC

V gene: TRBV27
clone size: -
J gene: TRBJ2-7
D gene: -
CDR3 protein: CASSPIRGNPSYEQYF
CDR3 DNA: TGTGCCAGCAGTCCCATCCGGGGCAATCCCTCCTACGAGCAGTACTTC

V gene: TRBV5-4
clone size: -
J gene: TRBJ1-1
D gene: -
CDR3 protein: CASSWGLGGDTEAFF
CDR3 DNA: TGTGCCAGCAGCTGGGGGCTAGGGGGTGACACTGAAGCTTTCTTT

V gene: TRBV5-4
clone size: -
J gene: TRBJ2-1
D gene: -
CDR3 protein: CASSQGTYNEQFF
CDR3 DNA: TGTGCCAGCAGCCAGGGTACCTACAATGAGCAGTTCTTC

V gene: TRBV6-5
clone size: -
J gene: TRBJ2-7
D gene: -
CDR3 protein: CASTPGWGSEQYF
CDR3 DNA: TGTGCCAGCACCCCCGGTTGGGGCTCCGAGCAGTACTTC

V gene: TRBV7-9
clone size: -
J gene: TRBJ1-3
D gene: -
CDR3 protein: CASSPRQSSGNTIYF
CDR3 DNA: TGTGCCAGCAGCCCCAGACAGAGCTCTGGAAACACCATATATTTT

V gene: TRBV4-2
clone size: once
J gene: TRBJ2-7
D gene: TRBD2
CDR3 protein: CASSQVLVLAGGPDEQYF
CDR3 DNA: TGTGCCAGCAGCCAAGTCCTAGTACTAGCGGGGGGGCCGGACGAGCAGTACTTC

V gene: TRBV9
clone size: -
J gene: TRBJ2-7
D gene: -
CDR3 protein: CASSVGGLSYEQYF
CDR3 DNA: TGTGCCAGCAGCGTAGGTGGACTCTCCTACGAGCAGTACTTC

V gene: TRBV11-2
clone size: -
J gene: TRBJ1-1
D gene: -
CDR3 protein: CASSLGAGMMNTEAFF
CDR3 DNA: TGTGCCAGCAGCTTAGGGGCAGGAATGATGAACACTGAAGCTTTCTTT

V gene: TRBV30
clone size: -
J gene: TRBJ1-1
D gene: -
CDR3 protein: CAWSVILPGTEAFF
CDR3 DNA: TGTGCCTGGAGTGTAATTCTTCCTGGGACTGAAGCTTTCTTT

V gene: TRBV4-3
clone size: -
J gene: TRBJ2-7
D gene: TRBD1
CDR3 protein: CASSRDRGGPYEQYF
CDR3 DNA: TGCGCCAGCAGCCGAGACAGGGGTGGTCCCTACGAGCAGTACTTC

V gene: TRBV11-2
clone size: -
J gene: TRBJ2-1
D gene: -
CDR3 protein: CASSPTPDSGYLYNEQFF
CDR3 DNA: TGTGCCAGCAGCCCAACACCGGATAGCGGTTACCTCTACAATGAGCAGTTCTTC